This passage covers 22 T cell receptor beta chains from one sample sequenced in a study of blood T cell repertoires in COVID-19. The repertoire was sequenced with immunoSEQ multiplex PCR; TCRdb's copy has only in-frame clones and lacks some. Of roughly 9,200 clones listed, approximately 80% are singletons. Input material: peripheral blood. All receptors come from a man aged 65 to 79 with active COVID-19.

J is TRBJ1-6 and V is TRBV11-2; D is unresolved. V was shortened by 7 bases and J by 7 bases, with 17 bases between the two germline ends. The CDR3 is 15 amino acids. Germline V gene sequence: CDR1 SGHAT, CDR2 FQNNGV. CDR3 residues: CASTPGGAGNSPLHF. The DNA for the CDR3 is TGTGCCAGCACCCCCGGAGGAGCCGGAAATTCACCCCTCCACTTT.

The V call is TRBV5-4, the J call TRBJ2-2; TRBD2 agrees at 13 bases. CDR1 and CDR2 from the germline V gene are SGHNT and YYREEE (reference sequence). V lost 4 bases and J lost 0; bases outside the gene matches: 3. This CDR3 contains 17 residues. CDR3: CASSPGLAGPNTGELFF. The DNA of the CDR3 is TGTGCCAGCAGCCCGGGACTAGCGGGGCCGAACACCGGGGAGCTGTTTTTT.

This clone was detected only once. The chain recombines TRBV6-2 or TRBV6-3 with TRBJ2-7; D possibly corresponds to TRBD2 (5 bases). This CDR3 has 14 amino acids. Germline CDR1 reads MNHEY; CDR2 reads SVGEGT. Trimming cost V 6 bases and J 2 bases, with 14 bases left between them. CDR3 in DNA: TGTGCCAGCAGCAACTTGGACGGGACCTACGAGCAGTACTTC. Encoded protein: CASSNLDGTYEQYF.

The chain uses TRBV10-1 and TRBJ2-5, with 8 bases fitting TRBD1. Germline V gene data show CDR1 as WNHNN and CDR2 as SYGVQD (reference sequence). The CDR3 has 17 amino acids. Germline trimming cut 2 bases from V and 5 bases from J; bases unmatched to any gene: 13. The CDR3 here is CASSETKDRGSLETQYF. DNA for the CDR3: TGCGCCAGCAGTGAGACGAAAGACAGGGGAAGTTTGGAGACCCAGTACTTC.

The chain has TRBV11-1 and TRBJ1-6; 12 nucleotides agree with TRBD1. V lost 5 bases, J lost 9 bases, and 8 bases stayed unmatched. From germline, CDR1 is SGHAT and CDR2 FQDESV (reference sequence). This CDR3 contains 16 residues. CDR3 bases: TGTGCCAGCAGCCCCCGGGACAGGGGGCTAACTTCACCCCTCCACTTT. The encoded protein is CASSPRDRGLTSPLHF.

The rearrangement uses TRBV6-6 and TRBJ2-3, with 8 bases identical to TRBD2. Trimming cost V 8 bases and J 4 bases; bases outside gene matches: 8. Per the germline V gene, CDR1 is MNHNY and CDR2 is SVGAGI (reference sequence). This CDR3 comprises 14 residues. CDR3 bases: TGTGCCAGCGCCCTTCCTAGCGGGTCAGATACGCAGTATTTT. It encodes CASALPSGSDTQYF.

The rearrangement links TRBV18 to TRBJ1-1; TRBD1 matches 9 bases. The germline V gene encodes CDR1 KGHSH and CDR2 LQKENI. This CDR3 has 13 residues. Losses at the gene ends were 8 bases for V and 3 bases for J; bases not matched to a gene: 4. The CDR3 here is CASRTGEDTEAFF. The DNA for the CDR3 is TGTGCCAGCCGGACAGGGGAGGACACTGAAGCTTTCTTT.

The rearrangement joins TRBV2 to TRBJ2-1; 11 nucleotides match TRBD2. The length of the CDR3 is 15 residues. The V gene's germline CDR1 is SNHLY and CDR2 FYNNEI. The junction had 8 bases not matched to a gene; V was cut back by 8 bases and J by 5 bases. The CDR3 sequence: CASSSSSGRNNEQFF. CDR3 DNA: TGTGCCAGCTCGTCATCTAGCGGGAGGAACAATGAGCAGTTCTTC.

The chain couples TRBV9 to TRBJ1-2; TRBD1 is a possible D gene (6 bases). CDR3 size: 15 residues. Per germline, CDR1 SGDLS and CDR2 YYNGEE. The V end was cut by 3 bases, the J end by 3 bases, with 15 bases between. CDR3 nucleotide sequence: TGTGCCAGCAGCGGTCGGGGGGGCGGAGACTATGGCTACACCTTC. Its translation is CASSGRGGGDYGYTF.

This clone was picked up one time. The V call is TRBV19, the J call TRBJ2-7, with 7 bases lining up with TRBD1. Trimming took 9 bases from V and 1 from J; bases not matched to a gene: 12. The V gene's germline CDR1 is LNHDA and CDR2 SQIVND (reference sequence). This CDR3 has 15 amino acids. The CDR3 reads CASHDPRQGSYEQYF. The CDR3 DNA reads as TGTGCCAGCCACGATCCGAGACAGGGTTCCTACGAGCAGTACTTC. Based on the CDR3 plus reference TRBV19 and TRBJ2-7, the full variable domain is DGGITQSPKYLFRKEGQNVTLSCEQNLNHDAMYWYRQDPGQGLRLIYYSQIVNDFQKGDIAEGYSVSREKKESFPLTVTSAQKNPTAFYLCASHDPRQGSYEQYFGPGTRLTVT.

The J gene is TRBJ1-3, the V gene TRBV4-1; TRBD1 aligns across 7 bases. The CDR3 has 17 residues. The V gene end was trimmed by 3 bases and the J gene end by 8 bases; junction bases not matched to a gene: 16. Looked up from germline, CDR1 is MGHRA and CDR2 is YSYEKL. Here the CDR3 DNA reads TGCGCCAGCAGCCAGGGGAGACAGGGCCTGGAGGGTCACACCATATATTTT. The encoded protein is CASSQGRQGLEGHTIYF.

This clone was seen a few times. V gene TRBV7-8 combines with J gene TRBJ2-7; weak D call: TRBD1 (5 bases). Germline CDR1 is SGHVS and CDR2 is FQNEAQ. The CDR3 has 13 amino acids. V lost 3 bases to trimming and J lost 4 bases, with 10 bases between them. The CDR3: CASSLKTVYEQYF. The CDR3 nucleotides are TGTGCCAGCAGCTTGAAGACAGTATACGAGCAGTACTTC.

This sequence joins TRBV11-3 and TRBJ2-2, with D perhaps matching TRBD1 (5 bases). The CDR3 has 14 amino acids. With 5 bases removed from V and 5 bases from J, the gap between germline ends came to 12 bases. CDR1 and CDR2 from the germline V gene are SGHNT and YENEEA. The CDR3 loop reads CASSVASGTGELFF. For the CDR3, the DNA is TGTGCCAGCAGCGTCGCCTCAGGGACCGGGGAGCTGTTTTTT.

The V call is TRBV19, the J call TRBJ1-2; D gene uncertain. The V gene's germline CDR1 is LNHDA and CDR2 SQIVND (reference sequence). The CDR3 length is 15 residues. Trimming removed 3 bases from V and 0 bases from J, with 11 bases in between. CDR3 amino acids: CASSILGSANYGYTF. The CDR3 DNA reads TGTGCCAGTAGTATCCTCGGGTCAGCTAACTATGGCTACACCTTC.

The chain is built from TRBV24-1 and TRBJ1-5; D remains unclear. Looked up from germline, CDR1 is KGHDR and CDR2 is SFDVKD. The CDR3 has 19 amino acids. Trimming removed 2 bases from V and 0 bases from J, with 19 bases in between. The CDR3 DNA is TGTGCCACCAGTGATTCCCTCGCGGGCGGTAGGAGTAGCAATCAGCCCCAGCATTTT. Its translation is CATSDSLAGGRSSNQPQHF.

This clone qualifies as medium-sized. The junction departs from germline at one end; a sequencing error may be responsible. This sequence joins TRBV28 and TRBJ2-7; D not certain. The CDR3 is 13 amino acids. Germline V gives CDR1 MDHEN, CDR2 SYDVKM. CDR3 nucleotide sequence: TGTGCCAGCAGTTTAGGATCCAGGATCTTCAGGCACTTC. Translation gives CASSLGSRIFRHF.

The genes are TRBV13 and TRBJ2-1, with a possible D match to TRBD1 (5 bases). Trimming removed 0 bases at V and 5 bases at J, with 17 bases between. CDR1 PRHDT and CDR2 FYEKMQ come from the germline V gene (reference sequence). The CDR3 length is 17 residues. The CDR3 protein is CASSLGTATQGHNEQFF. CDR3 in DNA: TGTGCCAGCAGCTTAGGGACAGCCACACAAGGCCACAATGAGCAGTTCTTC. Together with reference TRBV13 and TRBJ2-1, the CDR3 gives the full variable domain: AAGVIQSPRHLIKEKRETATLKCYPIPRHDTVYWYQQGPGQDPQFLISFYEKMQSDKGSIPDRFSAQQFSDYHSELNMSSLELGDSALYFCASSLGTATQGHNEQFFGPGTRLTVL.

The CDR3 protein is CASSEVWQFYEQYF. In DNA, the CDR3 is TGTGCCAGCAGTGAAGTGTGGCAGTTTTACGAGCAGTACTTC. The V gene is TRBV6-1, the J gene TRBJ2-7; D gene ambiguous. Germline-derived CDR1 and CDR2 are MNHNS and SASEGT. The V end was cut by 1 base, the J end by 4 bases, with 11 bases between. The CDR3 extends over 14 amino acids.

Concerning this clone itself: Sequence at one end of the junction differs from germline and may be a read error. V and J are TRBV6-6 and TRBJ1-1; D perhaps matches TRBD1 (6 bases). The CDR3 sequence is 12 residues long. The germline gives CDR1 MNHNY, CDR2 SVGAGI (reference sequence). CDR3 protein: CASRKDAGGTIF. In DNA, the CDR3 is TGTGCCAGCAGGAAAGACGCGGGGGGCACGATCTTT.

The table lists this clone with a few counts. CDR3 in amino acids: CASSSPVRTGELFF. In DNA form, the CDR3 reads TGTGCCAGCAGCTCCCCCGTGCGCACCGGGGAGCTGTTTTTT. The rearrangement joins TRBV7-9 to TRBJ2-2; D is ambiguous. This CDR3 has 14 amino acids. V lost 4 bases to trimming and J lost 4 bases, with 10 bases between them. CDR1 SEHNR and CDR2 FQNEAQ come from the germline V gene (reference sequence).

CDR3 protein: CASTTASVTKNIQYF. Written as DNA, the CDR3 is TGTGCCAGCACCACAGCGTCCGTAACCAAAAACATTCAGTACTTC. The rearrangement links TRBV7-9 to TRBJ2-4; D ambiguous. Germline CDR1 and CDR2: SEHNR and FQNEAQ (reference sequence). This CDR3 is 15 amino acids long. V was cut by 7 bases and J by 2 bases, with 15 bases left in between.

This clone was seen a few times. The CDR3 reads CASSPRWGGNSPLHF. In DNA, the CDR3 is TGCGCCAGCAGCCCCCGGTGGGGGGGTAATTCACCCCTCCACTTT. The rearrangement uses TRBV5-1 and TRBJ1-6; D possibly corresponds to TRBD1 (5 bases). The germline V gene encodes CDR1 SGHRS and CDR2 YFSETQ. The length of the CDR3 is 15 residues. Trimming cost V 4 bases and J 6 bases, with 14 bases left between them.